This is a list of T cell receptor beta chains from one sample in a study of beta chain features in type 1 diabetes. Clones were read by immunoSEQ multiplex PCR, and TCRdb kept only the in-frame ones, dropping some. This table has around 450,000 clones, about an eighth appearing once. The sample was naive CD4+ T cells from blood. The receptors stem from a woman younger than 35 in good health. CDR3s include the opening cysteine and the closing phenylalanine or tryptophan. D genes are given only for firm matches. Rows may omit the clone size; those that give it use once, few, many or a size class.

d_gene | j_gene | v_gene | abundance | CDR3aa | CDR3nt
- | TRBJ2-5 | TRBV14 | - | CASSHPAVVRETQYF | TGTGCCAGCAGCCACCCAGCCGTGGTGCGAGAGACCCAGTACTTC
TRBD1 | TRBJ2-1 | TRBV9 | few | CASSVRQGANNEQFF | TGTGCCAGCAGCGTTCGACAGGGGGCGAACAATGAGCAGTTCTTC
- | TRBJ2-1 | TRBV4-3 | few | CASSQELVYNEQFF | TGCGCCAGCAGCCAAGAACTAGTCTACAATGAGCAGTTCTTC
- | TRBJ1-1 | TRBV7-3 | once | CASSPAGPVNTEAFF | TGTGCCAGCAGCCCCGCGGGGCCTGTGAACACTGAAGCTTTCTTT
- | TRBJ2-3 | TRBV29-1 | few | CSVEAGTDTQYF | TGCAGCGTTGAAGCAGGCACAGATACGCAGTATTTT
- | TRBJ2-7 | TRBV6-6 | - | CASSDPIYEQYF | TGTGCCAGCAGTGACCCAATTTACGAGCAGTACTTC
- | TRBJ1-2 | TRBV30 | - | CAWSFPYGYTF | TGTGCCTGGAGCTTCCCCTATGGCTACACCTTC
TRBD1 | TRBJ1-1 | TRBV9 | few | CASSPRQGTMNTEAFF | TGTGCCAGCAGCCCCCGACAGGGGACGATGAACACTGAAGCTTTCTTT
- | TRBJ2-5 | TRBV15 | - | CATSPLRAYQETQYF | TGTGCCACCAGCCCACTCAGAGCCTACCAAGAGACCCAGTACTTC
- | TRBJ2-6 | TRBV9 | - | CASSYTGLGANVLTF | TGTGCCAGCAGCTACACAGGGTTAGGGGCCAACGTCCTGACTTTC
TRBD2 | TRBJ2-7 | TRBV7-9 | many | CASSLDAGREYF | TGTGCCAGCAGCTTAGATGCAGGGAGGGAGTACTTC
TRBD2 | TRBJ2-3 | TRBV6-5 | - | CATGGSGRTQYF | TGTGCCACCGGCGGTAGCGGGAGAACGCAGTATTTT
- | TRBJ2-1 | TRBV7-9 | - | CASSRTNEQFF | TGTGCCAGCAGCCGGACCAATGAGCAGTTCTTC
- | TRBJ1-1 | TRBV2 | few | CASNTVGNTEAFF | TGTGCCAGCAACACCGTGGGGAACACTGAAGCTTTCTTT
TRBD2 | TRBJ2-3 | TRBV9 | - | CASSANSGSIGTDTQYF | TGTGCCAGCAGCGCTAATAGCGGGAGCATTGGCACAGATACGCAGTATTTT
- | TRBJ2-2 | TRBV7-2 | few | CASSFNPVAGELFF | TGTGCCAGCAGCTTCAACCCGGTAGCCGGGGAGCTGTTTTTT
- | TRBJ1-1 | TRBV7-9 | - | CASSPLGEEAEAFF | TGTGCCAGCAGCCCCCTGGGGGAAGAGGCTGAAGCTTTCTTT
TRBD1 | TRBJ2-7 | TRBV18 | - | CASSPWDSNYEQYF | TGTGCCAGCTCACCCTGGGACAGTAATTACGAGCAGTACTTC
- | TRBJ2-7 | TRBV28 | few | CASREQVPYEQYF | TGTGCCAGCAGAGAACAGGTCCCCTACGAGCAGTACTTC
- | TRBJ1-2 | TRBV2 | - | CASSDVGPGYTF | TGTGCCAGCAGCGATGTGGGGCCTGGCTACACCTTC
TRBD1 | TRBJ2-7 | TRBV2 | few | CASSGGTGLAYEQYF | TGTGCCAGCAGTGGGGGGACAGGACTCGCCTACGAGCAGTACTTC
- | TRBJ1-2 | TRBV29-1 | few | CSVSALGDGSYGYTF | TGCAGCGTTTCCGCCCTAGGGGACGGTTCCTATGGCTACACCTTC
- | TRBJ1-2 | TRBV28 | few | CASRPYRETYGYTF | TGTGCCAGCAGACCCTACAGGGAGACCTATGGCTACACCTTC
- | TRBJ2-5 | TRBV11-2 | - | CASSSTSIRRETQYF | TGTGCCAGCAGCTCGACCAGTATCAGGAGGGAGACCCAGTACTTC
- | TRBJ1-2 | TRBV7-9 | - | CASSLRRGRNGYTF | TGTGCCAGCAGCTTACGCAGGGGACGTAATGGCTACACCTTC
TRBD1 | TRBJ1-5 | TRBV29-1 | - | CSAGTGDQPQHF | TGCAGCGCCGGGACAGGGGATCAGCCCCAGCATTTT
- | TRBJ2-5 | TRBV7-2 | - | CASSLAADQETQYF | TGTGCCAGCAGCTTAGCGGCGGACCAAGAGACCCAGTACTTC
TRBD1 | TRBJ1-1 | TRBV18 | - | CASSPQGGRTEAFF | TGTGCCAGCTCACCTCAGGGGGGCCGCACTGAAGCTTTCTTT
- | TRBJ2-3 | TRBV11-2 | few | CASSFSGVSTDTQYF | TGTGCCAGCAGCTTCTCAGGGGTCAGCACAGATACGCAGTATTTT
- | TRBJ2-3 | TRBV7-3 | few | CASSLSRRTDTQYF | TGTGCCAGCAGCTTAAGCAGGCGAACAGATACGCAGTATTTT
- | TRBJ2-1 | TRBV4-3 | - | CASSQRTASYNEQFF | TGCGCCAGCAGCCAAAGGACGGCCTCCTACAATGAGCAGTTCTTC
TRBD1 | TRBJ1-3 | TRBV18 | - | CASSRGPGNTIYF | TGTGCCAGCTCCAGGGGGCCTGGAAACACCATATATTTT
- | TRBJ2-1 | TRBV29-1 | - | CSEGRRSSYNEQFF | TGTAGCGAGGGACGTCGTAGCTCCTACAATGAGCAGTTCTTC
- | TRBJ1-2 | TRBV28 | few | CASTRSYGYTF | TGTGCCAGCACCCGCAGCTATGGCTACACCTTC
- | TRBJ2-5 | TRBV9 | few | CASSVTPTGETQYF | TGTGCCAGCAGCGTGACCCCAACGGGGGAGACCCAGTACTTC
TRBD2 | TRBJ2-5 | TRBV4-1 | - | CASSPLAGGPQTQYF | TGCGCCAGCAGCCCCCTAGCGGGGGGGCCGCAGACCCAGTACTTC
TRBD2 | TRBJ2-5 | TRBV4-1 | - | CASSQATLAGGYQETQYF | TGCGCCAGCAGCCAAGCAACTTTAGCGGGGGGGTACCAAGAGACCCAGTACTTC
TRBD2 | TRBJ2-2 | TRBV9 | - | CASSVVGTSSTGELFF | TGTGCCAGCAGCGTAGTCGGGACTAGCTCCACCGGGGAGCTGTTTTTT
TRBD2 | TRBJ2-7 | TRBV7-9 | - | CASSSPRTRTYEQYF | TGTGCCAGCAGCTCCCCTCGGACTAGGACGTACGAGCAGTACTTC
- | TRBJ2-3 | TRBV28 | - | CASRSLPDTQYF | TGTGCCAGCAGGAGTCTCCCAGATACGCAGTATTTT
- | TRBJ2-3 | TRBV18 | few | CASSPPSATRTDTQYF | TGTGCCAGCTCACCACCGTCAGCGACACGCACAGATACGCAGTATTTT
TRBD1 | TRBJ2-2 | TRBV9 | - | CASSRGFDTGELFF | TGTGCCAGTTCCAGGGGGTTCGACACCGGGGAGCTGTTTTTT
TRBD1 | TRBJ1-1 | TRBV5-1 | - | CASSLTGQGDTEAFF | TGCGCCAGCAGCTTGACCGGACAGGGCGACACTGAAGCTTTCTTT
TRBD2 | TRBJ2-1 | TRBV6-5 | few | CASRKTGGPYNEQFF | TGTGCCAGTAGGAAGACGGGAGGGCCTTACAATGAGCAGTTCTTC
- | TRBJ2-7 | TRBV25-1 | few | CASSGGREQYF | TGTGCCAGCAGTGGAGGGCGGGAGCAGTACTTC
TRBD1 | TRBJ1-1 | TRBV18 | - | CASSRDRYMNTEAFF | TGTGCCAGCTCACGGGACAGATACATGAACACTGAAGCTTTCTTT
TRBD2 | TRBJ2-1 | TRBV5-1 | few | CASSLGTSGNEQFF | TGCGCCAGCAGCTTGGGGACTAGCGGCAATGAGCAGTTCTTC
- | TRBJ2-5 | TRBV29-1 | few | CSVGQETQYF | TGCAGCGTCGGACAAGAGACCCAGTACTTC
- | TRBJ1-2 | TRBV4-2 | - | CASSLETDYYGYTF | TGTGCCAGCAGCCTTGAGACCGACTACTATGGCTACACCTTC
- | TRBJ2-1 | TRBV9 | few | CASGWAGSVDNEQFF | TGTGCCAGCGGCTGGGCGGGAAGTGTTGACAATGAGCAGTTCTTC